This TCR beta chain derives from a study of cytomegalovirus exposure and HLA in healthy donors. Study-wide results and caveats: Per a later analysis, 15,000 to 20,000 TCR beta sequences showed association with HLA alleles at 0.05 false discovery rate.

With regard to this clone: What it recognizes is unknown.

Vbeta (60) and Jbeta (13) primers were used in the PCR. Assay used: immunoSEQ multiplex PCR; TCRdb lists only in-frame clones, some missing. The sample includes around 100,000 clones, roughly 69% of them seen just once. The CDR3 covers 15 residues. Unmatched junction bases numbered 7, after V lost 6 bases and J lost 4 bases. CDR1 is KGHSH, CDR2 LQKENI, per germline. The sample consisted of PBMCs. The clonotype comes from a man between 45 and 60 years old in good health and CMV-seropositive. The rearrangement links TRBV18 to TRBJ2-7, with 12 bases that match TRBD2. The CDR3 protein is CASSQTGTSGYEQYF. The CDR3, as DNA: TGTGCCAGCTCTCAAACCGGGACTAGCGGGTACGAGCAGTACTTC.